This T cell receptor beta chain was documented in a study of T cells in Graves' hyperthyroidism and ophthalmopathy. The wider study: Specimen type is peripheral blood, collected at initial diagnosis prior to any treatment.

This CDR3 spans 12 amino acids. The V gene lost 10 bases and the J gene lost 6 bases, with 14 bases spanning the gap. Germline V gene data show CDR1 as KGHSH and CDR2 as LQKENI. Notes on the study in general: Through a model of 13 V-J features, ophthalmopathy was separated from stable hyperthyroidism.

TCR beta CDR3 sequences were amplified from RNA transcripts. First-round RT-PCR of the TCR CDR3 relied on the HTBI primer set. TCRdb fed the multiplex PCR reads into MiXCR, producing one record per CDR3 protein. The data hold hundreds of thousands of distinct CDR3 sequences, with less than 15% observed a single time. As to this clonotype: The antigen is not known. A much larger clone is a single base away; this may be a read error.

The study defined stable Graves' hyperthyroidism as no ophthalmopathy progression within 18 months. Pregnant or lactating patients were excluded, as were those with uncontrolled infection or other autoimmune disease. What was sequenced was blood. The chain uses TRBV18 and TRBJ2-3; D call uncertain. The receptor comes from a woman aged 18-29 years with Graves' hyperthyroidism. The CDR3 region has the DNA TGTGCCAACTCCGGCTTGGGGGATACGCAGTATTTT. Protein sequence: CANSGLGDTQYF. Using reference TRBV18 and TRBJ2-3 for the parts outside the CDR3, the full variable domain is NAGVMQNPRHLVRRRGQEARLRCSPMKGHSHVYWYRQLPEEGLKFMVYLQKENIIDESGMPKERFSAEFPKEGPSILRIQQVVRGDSAAYFCANSGLGDTQYFGPGTRLTVL.